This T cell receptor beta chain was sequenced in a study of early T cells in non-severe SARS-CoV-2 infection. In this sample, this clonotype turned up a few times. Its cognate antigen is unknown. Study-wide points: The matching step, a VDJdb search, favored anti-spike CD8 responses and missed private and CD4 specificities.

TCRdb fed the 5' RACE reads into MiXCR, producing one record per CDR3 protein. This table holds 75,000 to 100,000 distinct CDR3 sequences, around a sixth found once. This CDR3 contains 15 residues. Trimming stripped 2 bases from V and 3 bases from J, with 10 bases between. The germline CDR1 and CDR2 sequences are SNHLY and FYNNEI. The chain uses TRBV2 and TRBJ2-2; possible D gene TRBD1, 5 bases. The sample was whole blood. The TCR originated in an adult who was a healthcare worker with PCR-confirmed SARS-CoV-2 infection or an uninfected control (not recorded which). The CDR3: CASSEWARDTGELFF. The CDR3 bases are TGTGCCAGCAGTGAATGGGCCAGGGACACCGGGGAGCTGTTTTTT. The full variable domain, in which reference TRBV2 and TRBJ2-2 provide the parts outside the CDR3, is EPEVTQTPSHQVTQMGQEVILRCVPISNHLYFYWYRQILGQKVEFLVSFYNNEISEKSEIFDDQFSVERPDGSNFTLKIRSTKLEDSAMYFCASSEWARDTGELFFGEGSRLTVL.